This TCR beta chain was captured in a study of blood T cell repertoires in COVID-19. About the study: Sources were T cells, B-cell-depleted T cells, or PBMCs; the material itself was cDNA or gDNA.

The age range of participants was about 18 to 90 years, with residence in under 30 US areas. Assignment of participants to cohorts was predicated upon participant-reported clinical history. Original methodology: Amplification with reference gene primers provided the estimates of nucleated cell counts. The repertoire was sequenced with immunoSEQ multiplex PCR; TCRdb's copy has only in-frame clones and lacks some. That table furnishes V, J and clone size, whereas the DNA furnished D and trimming. The repertoire holds 260,000 or so clones, with about nine tenths as singletons. This TCR derives from a middle-aged woman with acute COVID-19. The sample comprised PBMCs or T cells enriched from blood (not recorded which).

The CDR3 DNA is TGTGCCAGCAGCCATTCAGGGGCCATGAACACTGAAGCTTTCTTT. Its protein product is CASSHSGAMNTEAFF. The V gene is TRBV11-3, the J gene TRBJ1-1, with a tentative D call TRBD1 (6 bases). Trimming removed 5 bases at V and 0 bases at J, with 13 bases between. The germline CDR1 and CDR2 sequences are SGHNT and YENEEA. The CDR3 extends over 15 amino acids. Full variable domain (rest looked up from reference TRBV11-3 and TRBJ1-1): EAGVVQSPRYKIIEKKQPVAFWCNPISGHNTLYWYLQNLGQGPELLIRYENEEAVDDSQLPKDRFSAERLKGVDSTLKIQPAELGDSAVYLCASSHSGAMNTEAFFGQGTRLTVV.